Shown below are 27 T cell receptor beta chains from a single sample sequenced in a study of T cells in localized non-small cell lung cancer (dated by TCRdb to about 2020). The library was obtained by the immunoSEQ multiplex PCR assay. Held by TCRdb, this immuneACCESS table contains in-frame sequences only and omits some clones. Under half of the omission traces to an unresolved V gene where checked; the cause of the rest is unknown. Within this sample are under 1,000 clones, with around 21% of them counted one time only. The leading ten clones occupy around 17% of the sample. Here the sequenced sample was normal lung tissue next to the tumor, taken before any cancer treatment. The source is a man between 40 and 70 years old with stage III lung adenocarcinoma.

This clone has more than one count but fewer than ten. The rearrangement uses TRBV7-6 and TRBJ2-1, with D unresolved. Per the germline V gene, CDR1 is SGHVS and CDR2 is FNYEAQ. The CDR3 has 15 residues. V lost 5 bases, J lost 0 bases, and 11 bases lay in between. The CDR3 loop is CASSPAPSSYNEQFF. Written as DNA, the CDR3 is TGTGCCAGCAGCCCAGCTCCGAGCTCCTACAATGAGCAGTTCTTC. Complete variable domain (other parts from reference TRBV7-6 and TRBJ2-1): GAGVSQSPRYKVTKRGQDVALRCDPISGHVSLYWYRQALGQGPEFLTYFNYEAQQDKSGLPNDRFSAERPEGSISTLTIQRTEQRDSAMYRCASSPAPSSYNEQFFGPGTRLTVL.

This chain connects TRBV15 to TRBJ2-7; a weak D match, TRBD2 (5 bases). The CDR3 length is 15 residues. With 0 bases removed from V and 1 base from J, the gap between germline ends came to 10 bases. Per germline, CDR1 LNHNV and CDR2 YYDKDF (reference sequence). CDR3: CATSRDSGGSYEQYF. DNA of the CDR3: TGTGCCACCAGCAGAGACAGCGGCGGTTCCTACGAGCAGTACTTC.

The chain links TRBV28 to TRBJ2-6, with D hard to call. The germline CDR1 and CDR2 sequences are MDHEN and SYDVKM. The V gene lost 2 bases and the J gene lost 4 bases, with 6 bases spanning the gap. CDR3 length equals 14 residues. Written as DNA, the CDR3 is TGTGCCAGCAGTTTAAGGTCCGGGGCCAACGTCCTGACTTTC. This encodes CASSLRSGANVLTF.

This clone was counted only a few times. V gene TRBV19 combines with J gene TRBJ2-7; no clear D gene. Deletions cut 5 bases from V and 3 bases from J, with 11 bases between. The CDR3 is 13 amino acids. The V gene's germline CDR1 is LNHDA and CDR2 SQIVND (reference sequence). This chain's CDR3 is CASSPGQDYEQYF. CDR3 sequence (DNA): TGTGCCAGTAGTCCCGGGCAAGACTACGAGCAGTACTTC.

This clone has more than one count but fewer than ten. The J gene is TRBJ1-2, the V gene TRBV28, with no clear D. This CDR3 has 12 residues. V lost 4 bases to trimming and J lost 2 bases, with 5 bases between them. Germline lookup yields CDR1 MDHEN and CDR2 SYDVKM. CDR3 in DNA: TGTGCCAGCAGTTATCGGAACTATGGCTACACCTTC. It is translated as CASSYRNYGYTF.

This clone has a handful of counts. This CDR3 reads CASREIMEGSSYEQYF. The CDR3 bases are TGTGCCAGCAGAGAAATAATGGAAGGGAGTTCCTACGAGCAGTACTTC. The V gene is TRBV9, the J gene TRBJ2-7; tentative D call: TRBD2 (5 bases). The CDR3 contains 16 residues. Trimming removed 5 bases at V and 1 base at J, with 19 bases between. CDR1 is SGDLS, CDR2 YYNGEE, per germline.

The CDR3 is CAWNRPPNYGYTF. DNA for the CDR3: TGTGCCTGGAACCGACCCCCTAACTATGGCTACACCTTC. This chain links TRBV30 with TRBJ1-2; D not certain. CDR3 length: 13 residues. The V gene lost 4 bases and the J gene lost 0 bases, with 9 bases spanning the gap. Per germline, CDR1 GTSNPN and CDR2 SVGIG (reference sequence).

This chain links TRBV11-3 with TRBJ2-5; a weak D match, TRBD2 (5 bases). CDR3 length: 14 amino acids. Germline CDR1 reads SGHNT; CDR2 reads YENEEA. Trimming removed 3 bases from V and 5 bases from J, with 13 bases in between. The CDR3 loop reads CASSFQEVRETQYF. CDR3 sequence (DNA): TGTGCCAGCAGCTTCCAGGAGGTACGGGAGACCCAGTACTTC.

This CDR3 reads CAWSVGGEQFF. The DNA of the CDR3 is TGTGCCTGGAGTGTCGGCGGTGAGCAGTTCTTC. The chain combines TRBV30 with TRBJ2-1; D call uncertain. The CDR3 covers 11 residues. Trimming cost V 0 bases and J 9 bases, with 6 bases left between them. Germline CDR1 reads GTSNPN; CDR2 reads SVGIG (reference sequence).

The rearrangement links TRBV29-1 to TRBJ2-7, with D tentatively TRBD1 or TRBD2 (5 bases each). There are 12 residues in the CDR3. Germline V CDR1 and CDR2: SQVTM, ANQGSEA. V was pared by 4 bases and J by 3 bases, with 10 bases between. The CDR3 spells CSVGVGGYEQYF. The DNA of the CDR3 is TGCAGCGTTGGGGTTGGGGGCTACGAGCAGTACTTC.

The chain employs TRBV19 and TRBJ2-3; perhaps TRBD2 as D (7 bases). The CDR3 loop spans 15 amino acids. CDR1 is LNHDA, CDR2 SQIVND, per germline (reference sequence). V was pared by 2 bases and J by 1 base, with 10 bases between. CDR3 sequence reads: CASSIWGGRTDTQYF. The CDR3 nucleotides are TGTGCCAGTAGTATATGGGGGGGGCGCACAGATACGCAGTATTTT.

This clone was recorded a few times. This chain connects TRBV9 to TRBJ2-2; D might be TRBD2 (6 bases). This CDR3 region has 16 residues. Germline CDR1 SGDLS, CDR2 YYNGEE. The V end was cut by 4 bases, the J end by 5 bases, with 18 bases between. CDR3 residues: CASSLGLVGRTGELFF. CDR3 nucleotides: TGTGCCAGCAGCCTGGGACTGGTCGGTAGGACCGGGGAGCTGTTTTTT.

In its sample, this clone was seen a few times. The chain links TRBV9 to TRBJ1-5, with no clear D. Germline V gene lookup returns CDR1 SGDLS and CDR2 YYNGEE. CDR3 length equals 12 residues. Trimming shortened V by 5 bases and J by 2 bases, and 5 bases separated the two germline ends. CDR3 amino acids: CASSGGNQPQHF. CDR3 sequence (DNA): TGTGCCAGCAGTGGCGGCAATCAGCCCCAGCATTTT.

CDR3 sequence reads: CATSHLLAGAYNEQFF. CDR3 bases: TGTGCCACCAGCCATTTGCTAGCGGGAGCCTACAATGAGCAGTTCTTC. The chain combines TRBV15 with TRBJ2-1; 10 bases agree with TRBD2. Germline CDR1 LNHNV, CDR2 YYDKDF (reference sequence). Losses at the gene ends were 5 bases for V and 2 bases for J; bases not matched to a gene: 6. The CDR3 sequence is 16 residues long. The whole variable domain, remainder taken from reference TRBV15 and TRBJ2-1, is DAMVIQNPRYQVTQFGKPVTLSCSQTLNHNVMYWYQQKSSQAPKLLFHYYDKDFNNEADTPDNFQSRRPNTSFCFLDIRSPGLGDTAMYLCATSHLLAGAYNEQFFGPGTRLTVL.

CDR3 in amino acids: CAKGVGVGGGQGSYNEQFF. The CDR3 DNA follows: TGCGCCAAGGGTGTGGGCGTAGGTGGGGGACAGGGCTCCTACAATGAGCAGTTCTTC. The rearrangement links TRBV23-1 to TRBJ2-1; TRBD1 agrees at 9 bases. TRBV23-1 is filed as an ORF, its function uncertain. The CDR3 consists of 19 residues. The junction had 19 bases not matched to a gene; V was cut back by 10 bases and J by 0 bases.

In its sample, this clone was seen a few times. The chain is built from TRBV9 and TRBJ2-3, with a weak D call TRBD2 (5 bases). Per germline, CDR1 SGDLS and CDR2 YYNGEE. Between the trimmed V and J ends, which lost 7 bases and 6 bases, there was a span of 15 bases. The CDR3 sequence is 13 residues long. The chain's CDR3 is CASLQQRGDTQYF. The DNA for the CDR3 is TGTGCCAGCCTCCAGCAGCGCGGGGATACGCAGTATTTT.

The chain employs TRBV15 and TRBJ2-6; 10 bases are a match to TRBD2. With V trimmed by 4 bases and J by 3 bases, 6 bases remained unmatched. Germline values: CDR1 LNHNV, CDR2 YYDKDF (reference sequence). The CDR3 spans 17 residues. Here the CDR3 DNA reads TGTGCCACCAGCACTAGCGGGAGTAGTTTTGGGGCCAACGTCCTGACTTTC. This sequence encodes CATSTSGSSFGANVLTF.

The chain couples TRBV6-8 to TRBJ2-3; 11 bases agree with TRBD2. Germline V CDR1 and CDR2: MNHGY, SAAAGT. The CDR3 contains 15 residues. V lost 5 bases to trimming and J lost 2 bases; unmatched junction nucleotides: 3. The CDR3 sequence is CASSPLAGVTDTQYF. In DNA, the CDR3 is TGTGCCAGCAGTCCACTAGCGGGGGTCACAGATACGCAGTATTTT.

This clone is classed as large (0.1 to 1%). The chain carries TRBV6-8 and TRBJ2-1, with 8 bases identical to TRBD2. CDR1 and CDR2 (germline): MNHGY, SAAAGT. CDR3 size: 16 residues. J was trimmed by 8 bases and V by 0 bases; bases with no gene match: 9. The CDR3 sequence: CASSYSVRGATYEQFF. The CDR3 nucleotides read TGTGCCAGCAGTTACTCGGTGCGGGGGGCCACTTATGAGCAGTTCTTC.

This chain joins TRBV14 and TRBJ1-1; no clear D. V dropped 4 bases and J dropped 1 base, with 7 bases sitting between them. This CDR3 comprises 13 residues. CDR1 and CDR2 from the germline V gene are SGHDN and FVKESK. The DNA for the CDR3 is TGTGCCAGCAGCCTGCTACAGAACACTGAAGCTTTCTTT. Translation: CASSLLQNTEAFF. The whole variable domain, remainder taken from reference TRBV14 and TRBJ1-1, is EAGVTQFPSHSVIEKGQTVTLRCDPISGHDNLYWYRRVMGKEIKFLLHFVKESKQDESGMPNNRFLAERTGGTYSTLKVQPAELEDSGVYFCASSLLQNTEAFFGQGTRLTVV.

This clone has only a few counts. V and J are TRBV28 and TRBJ1-2, with TRBD1 matching over 8 bases. J was trimmed by 7 bases and V by 2 bases; bases with no gene match: 3. The V gene's germline CDR1 is MDHEN and CDR2 SYDVKM. The CDR3 extends over 13 amino acids. This chain's CDR3 is CASSLRTGSGYTF. CDR3 coding DNA: TGTGCCAGCAGTTTACGGACAGGGTCTGGCTACACCTTC.

This clone was seen a handful of times. In nucleotides, the CDR3 is TGTGCCAGCAGCAAATACAGCTTGAACACTGAAGCTTTCTTT. As protein: CASSKYSLNTEAFF. The rearrangement joins TRBV28 to TRBJ1-1; D unresolved. There are 14 residues in the CDR3. Germline-derived CDR1 and CDR2 are MDHEN and SYDVKM. V was clipped by 6 bases and J by 0 bases, with 11 bases between them.

This clone was seen a few times. The chain joins TRBV11-3 to TRBJ2-7, with D possibly TRBD2 on 5 matching bases. Trimming stripped 0 bases from V and 0 bases from J, with 9 bases between. Germline assignment: CDR1 SGHNT and CDR2 YENEEA. CDR3 length equals 15 residues. The CDR3 bases are TGTGCCAGCAGCTTAGATCGGGGTCGCTCCTACGAGCAGTACTTC. This sequence encodes CASSLDRGRSYEQYF.

This clone was recorded a few times. The V and J genes are TRBV11-3 and TRBJ2-1; a possible D gene is TRBD1 (6 bases). The germline gives CDR1 SGHNT, CDR2 YENEEA. This CDR3 comprises 14 residues. V was shortened by 5 bases and J by 7 bases, with 15 bases between the two germline ends. The CDR3 loop is CASSHRAGANEQFF. The CDR3 region has the DNA TGTGCCAGCAGCCACAGGGCCGGGGCGAATGAGCAGTTCTTC.

The chain has TRBV19 and TRBJ1-3; TRBD1 might be the D (5 bases). From germline, CDR1 is LNHDA and CDR2 SQIVND (reference sequence). V shed 4 bases and J shed 1 base, with 8 bases lying between them. The length of the CDR3 is 14 residues. The CDR3 loop reads CASSTGLSGNTIYF. CDR3 DNA: TGTGCCAGTAGTACGGGACTTTCTGGAAACACCATATATTTT.

In its sample, this clone is medium-sized. This rearrangement joins TRBV11-3 to TRBJ1-4; possible D gene TRBD1, 5 bases. Germline V gene sequence: CDR1 SGHNT, CDR2 YENEEA. Trimming removed 5 bases at V and 7 bases at J, with 17 bases between. The CDR3 runs to 15 residues. This CDR3 reads CASSPFMVQGEKLFF. CDR3 bases: TGTGCCAGCAGCCCTTTTATGGTCCAGGGTGAAAAACTGTTTTTT.

This clone showed up just a few times. This chain links TRBV10-3 with TRBJ2-7; D is perhaps TRBD2 (7 bases). CDR3 length: 14 residues. Germline CDR1 ENHRY, CDR2 SYGVKD. V was pared by 0 bases and J by 5 bases, with 11 bases between. As DNA, the CDR3 is TGTGCCATCAGTGAGTCAACAGGGAGGGACGAGCAGTACTTC. As protein: CAISESTGRDEQYF.